This is a list of T cell receptor beta chains from one sample in a study of graft-versus-host responses after intestinal transplantation. These receptors' targets are unknown. Repertoires were generated with immunoSEQ multiplex PCR, while TCRdb's copy carries only in-frame clones and drops some. Seen here are some 110,000 clones, roughly 87% observed once, and the top ten hold over 0.7%. The specimen was unstimulated CD4+ T cells sorted from spleen or lymph node cells, collected before intestinal transplant. Source of these receptors: a human donor who received an intestinal transplant. Each CDR3 is given with its conserved first and last residue. D genes are given only for firm matches. Only some rows state a clone size, as once, few, many or a class for expanded clones.

clone size	V gene	D gene	CDR3 length	J gene	CDR3 protein	CDR3 DNA
.	TRBV2	.	12	TRBJ2-7	CASSDPGTPQYF	TGTGCCAGCAGTGATCCGGGGACACCTCAGTACTTC
few	TRBV4-1	TRBD2	17	TRBJ2-2	CASSHWTSGRATGELFF	TGCGCCAGCAGCCATTGGACTAGCGGGAGGGCCACCGGGGAGCTGTTTTTT
.	TRBV7-5	.	14	TRBJ2-1	CVRPTRSSYNEQFF	TGTGTCAGACCTACTAGAAGCTCCTACAATGAGCAGTTCTTC
.	TRBV5-4	TRBD2	15	TRBJ2-3	CATTTSGGRGDTQYF	TGTGCCACCACTACTAGCGGGGGGCGGGGAGATACGCAGTATTTT
.	TRBV2	TRBD1	15	TRBJ2-5	CASSGPTGGRETQYF	TGTGCCAGCAGTGGTCCGACAGGGGGCCGGGAGACCCAGTACTTC
.	TRBV6-4	.	15	TRBJ1-6	CASSVEGTYNSPLHF	TGTGCCAGCAGTGTAGAGGGAACTTATAATTCACCCCTCCACTTT
once	TRBV11-2	.	12	TRBJ2-1	CASSLDDRILFF	TGTGCCAGCAGCTTAGATGACAGAATTCTGTTCTTC
.	TRBV4-2	.	13	TRBJ1-5	CASSQDHQQPQHF	TGTGCCAGCAGCCAAGATCATCAGCAGCCCCAGCATTTT
.	TRBV6-5	TRBD1	12	TRBJ1-2	CATLEGAAGYTF	TGTGCCACCCTAGAGGGGGCGGCTGGCTACACCTTC
once	TRBV5-1	TRBD2	12	TRBJ2-7	CASSGDYAEQYF	TGCGCCAGCAGCGGGGACTACGCCGAGCAGTACTTC
few	TRBV5-1	.	14	TRBJ2-3	CASSLPQSTDTQYF	TGCGCCAGCAGCTTGCCACAGAGCACAGATACGCAGTATTTT
once	TRBV6-5	.	15	TRBJ1-5	CASSYSAVLNQPQHF	TGTGCCAGCAGTTACTCGGCAGTCCTCAATCAGCCCCAGCATTTT
.	TRBV18	TRBD1	15	TRBJ2-3	CASSSRDSSTDTQYF	TGTGCCAGCTCATCCCGGGACAGTAGCACAGATACGCAGTATTTT
.	TRBV30	.	15	TRBJ2-6	CAWRAPSSGANVLTF	TGTGCCTGGAGAGCCCCAAGCTCTGGGGCCAACGTCCTGACTTTC
.	TRBV18	.	15	TRBJ2-3	CASSSGVLSTDTQYF	TGTGCCAGCTCCTCCGGCGTACTGAGCACAGATACGCAGTATTTT
.	TRBV5-1	TRBD2	17	TRBJ2-1	CASSLASLAGVRNEQFF	TGCGCCAGCAGCTTGGCTTCCCTAGCGGGAGTTCGCAATGAGCAGTTCTTC
.	TRBV19	.	14	TRBJ1-2	CASSIDPDSYGYTF	TGTGCCAGTAGTATAGACCCGGACAGCTATGGCTACACCTTC
.	TRBV30	.	13	TRBJ1-5	CAWNTGLIQPQHF	TGTGCCTGGAATACAGGGCTTATTCAGCCCCAGCATTTT
.	TRBV4-1	.	15	TRBJ1-4	CASSQDGTMGEKLFF	TGCGCCAGCAGCCAAGACGGGACAATGGGTGAAAAACTGTTTTTT
once	TRBV4-3	.	14	TRBJ1-2	CASSQDQYAYGYTF	TGCGCCAGCAGCCAAGATCAGTATGCCTATGGCTACACCTTC
.	TRBV6-4	.	11	TRBJ2-7	CASSDIYEQYF	TGTGCCAGCAGTGACATCTACGAGCAGTACTTC
.	TRBV10-1	.	13	TRBJ2-6	CASSGSGANVLTF	TGCGCCAGCAGTGGCTCTGGGGCCAACGTCCTGACTTTC
.	TRBV9	TRBD2	17	TRBJ2-5	CASSVGVAGGPQETQYF	TGTGCCAGCAGCGTAGGAGTAGCGGGAGGGCCCCAGGAGACCCAGTACTTC
.	TRBV6-5	.	13	TRBJ2-2	CASSSSGTGELFF	TGTGCCAGCAGTTCTAGTGGGACCGGGGAGCTGTTTTTT
.	TRBV5-4	.	14	TRBJ1-1	CASSRRQDNTEAFF	TGTGCCAGCAGCCGACGACAGGACAACACTGAAGCTTTCTTT
.	TRBV25-1	.	17	TRBJ2-2	CARLPGHTTLNTGELFF	TGTGCCAGGTTACCGGGACACACTACACTTAACACCGGGGAGCTGTTTTTT